Listed below are T cell receptor beta chains from one sample, sequenced in a study of vaccination and CD4 T cells after COVID-19. One entry per CDR3 protein results from TCRdb running MiXCR on the PCR reads. The top ten clones hold 30% to 35% of a sample with roughly 15,000 distinct CDR3 sequences, less than 65% of them seen once. These receptors' antigens are unknown. The source material was cultured CD4+ T cells from blood, sampled after SARS-CoV-2 vaccination. The receptors come from a human donor with COVID-19. CDR3s include the opening cysteine and the closing phenylalanine or tryptophan. D genes are given only for firm matches. For some rows the clone size is stated as once, few or many, or as a class when expanded; others skip it.

abundance	d_gene	v_gene	j_gene	CDR3nt	CDR3aa
.	.	TRBV2	TRBJ1-1	TGTGCCAGCAGGGCGGAACTGGACCTGAACACTGAAGCTTTCTTT	CASRAELDLNTEAFF
.	.	TRBV6-2/TRBV6-3	TRBJ1-1	TGTGCCAGCAAGGACGGAGTGAACACTGAAGCTTTCTTT	CASKDGVNTEAFF
few	.	TRBV7-9	TRBJ1-5	TGTGCCAGCAGCTTAGGAGGCCAGTTAGGCAATCAGCCCCAGCATTTT	CASSLGGQLGNQPQHF
few	.	TRBV19	TRBJ1-5	TGTGCCAGTAGTATAGATCGGGTTCAGCCCCAGCATTTT	CASSIDRVQPQHF
.	.	TRBV6-5	TRBJ2-3	TGTGCCAGCAGTTACGATCTCCCTAGGGGGGATACGCAGTATTTT	CASSYDLPRGDTQYF
.	.	TRBV2	TRBJ1-1	TGTGCCAGCAGTGATTCGGGTGGGACTGAAGCTTTCTTT	CASSDSGGTEAFF
.	.	TRBV20-1	TRBJ2-1	TGCAGTGCAACGAGGGGGGAGCAGTTCTTC	CSATRGEQFF
.	TRBD1	TRBV9	TRBJ1-2	TGTGCCAGCAGCCCGGGACAGAACTATGGCTACACCTTC	CASSPGQNYGYTF
once	.	TRBV9	TRBJ2-3	TGTGCCAGCAGCGGGAGGATCCAGGGGAAAGGGCCAGATACGCAGTATTTT	CASSGRIQGKGPDTQYF
few	TRBD1	TRBV12-3/TRBV12-4	TRBJ1-5	TGTGCCAGCAGGGTGACAGGGACTCAGCCCCAGCATTTT	CASRVTGTQPQHF
.	.	TRBV11-3	TRBJ2-7	TGTGCCAGCAGCTTAGTCGGTATCGGGGGAAGATCCGAGCAGTACTTC	CASSLVGIGGRSEQYF